These 24 T cell receptor beta chains were all obtained from the same sample, sequenced in a study of a mutant IDH1 vaccine in newly diagnosed glioma. These receptors lack a known antigen. Indicated time point: week 23, last vaccination. In every dose of vaccine, 300 ug of mutant IDH1 20-mer peptide was given alongside topical imiquimod. The protocol was immunoSEQ multiplex PCR, while the TCRdb copy is restricted to in-frame clones and leaves out a portion. The repertoire includes fewer than 45,000 clones, under 80% of them detected once, and approximately 5.8% sits in the top ten. The sample consisted of PBMCs, taken from a glioma patient whose treatment included an IDH1 peptide vaccine. The receptors here all came from a man aged 50 or older with glioma.

CDR3 amino acids: CAISQGGSAGGFVRGYTF. CDR3 nucleotide sequence: TGTGCCATCAGCCAAGGGGGTTCGGCAGGTGGTTTTGTTAGGGGCTACACCTTC. This sequence joins TRBV10-3 and TRBJ1-2, with D tentatively TRBD1 (6 bases). The CDR3 consists of 18 residues. Germline CDR1 reads ENHRY; CDR2 reads SYGVKD. Trimming removed 6 bases at V and 8 bases at J, with 31 bases between.

This clone was seen more than once but under ten times. V and J are TRBV7-9 and TRBJ1-5, with D perhaps matching TRBD1 (5 bases). This CDR3 contains 14 residues. The V gene lost 4 bases and the J gene lost 5 bases, with 12 bases spanning the gap. The germline V gene encodes CDR1 SEHNR and CDR2 FQNEAQ (reference sequence). In nucleotides, the CDR3 is TGTGCCAGCAGCTGGGACGACACCTATCAGCCCCAGCATTTT. Protein sequence: CASSWDDTYQPQHF.

This rearrangement joins TRBV4-1 to TRBJ2-4; D perhaps matches TRBD2 (7 bases). Germline V gene lookup returns CDR1 MGHRA and CDR2 YSYEKL. The CDR3 is 19 residues long. Trimming shortened V by 0 bases and J by 0 bases, and 18 bases separated the two germline ends. DNA of the CDR3: TGCGCCAGCAGCCAAGATTCGCCTGGGGGGGCCATAGCCAAAAACATTCAGTACTTC. Translating it yields CASSQDSPGGAIAKNIQYF.

The rearrangement uses TRBV9 and TRBJ2-7; D possibly corresponds to TRBD2 (7 bases). Germline V gives CDR1 SGDLS, CDR2 YYNGEE. This CDR3 has 16 amino acids. V lost 1 base, J lost 5 bases, and 19 bases lay in between. The CDR3 DNA is TGTGCCAGCAGCGTACATCAGCGGGGACACCTTAACGAGCAGTACTTC. Translating it yields CASSVHQRGHLNEQYF.

V is TRBV5-1 and J is TRBJ1-5, with TRBD1 matching over 10 bases. Germline-derived CDR1 and CDR2 are SGHRS and YFSETQ. CDR3 length: 16 residues. Unmatched junction bases numbered 6, after V lost 2 bases and J lost 4 bases. The CDR3 is CASSFGTGEGNQPQHF. CDR3 nucleotide sequence: TGCGCCAGCAGCTTTGGGACAGGGGAGGGGAATCAGCCCCAGCATTTT.

The gene calls are TRBV28 and TRBJ1-2; D unclear. The CDR3 contains 14 residues. V gave up 0 bases and J gave up 6 bases, with 11 bases separating them. Germline-derived CDR1 and CDR2 are MDHEN and SYDVKM. The CDR3 sequence is CASSLWDPVDGYTF. The CDR3 nucleotides are TGTGCCAGCAGTTTATGGGATCCTGTGGATGGCTACACCTTC.

CDR3 sequence reads: CASSQEGQGDQPQHF. The CDR3 DNA reads as TGTGCCAGCAGCCAAGAGGGACAGGGAGATCAGCCCCAGCATTTT. The chain combines TRBV4-2 with TRBJ1-5, with TRBD1 matching over 9 bases. Germline CDR1 is LGHNA and CDR2 is YNFKEQ. CDR3 length equals 15 residues. V lost 0 bases to trimming and J lost 5 bases; unmatched junction nucleotides: 2.

This chain joins TRBV7-2 and TRBJ1-1; D is possibly TRBD1 (5 bases). Trimming removed 2 bases at V and 3 bases at J, with 7 bases between. The V gene's germline CDR1 is SGHTA and CDR2 FQGNSA. The CDR3 consists of 13 residues. CDR3 protein: CASSLQGDTEAFF. In DNA form, the CDR3 reads TGTGCCAGCAGCTTACAGGGCGACACTGAAGCTTTCTTT.

This clone was detected once. CDR3 residues: CAWRYTGGSNEKLFF. The CDR3 bases are TGTGCCTGGAGGTACACAGGGGGCAGTAATGAAAAACTGTTTTTT. The genes are TRBV30 and TRBJ1-4, with 9 bases identical to TRBD1. CDR3 length: 15 amino acids. Germline-derived CDR1 and CDR2 are GTSNPN and SVGIG (reference sequence). With 3 bases clipped from V and 4 bases from J, the junction kept 6 bases outside the gene matches.

V is TRBV6-5 and J is TRBJ2-1; D uncertain. Per germline, CDR1 MNHEY and CDR2 SVGAGI. The CDR3 has 14 residues. With 0 bases removed from V and 6 bases from J, the gap between germline ends came to 9 bases. The CDR3 DNA reads TGTGCCAGCAGTTACTCGAGAAGAAGCAATGAGCAGTTCTTC. The encoded protein is CASSYSRRSNEQFF.

The chain joins TRBV20-1 to TRBJ2-7; 7 positions agree with TRBD1. CDR3 size: 11 residues. Trimming removed 5 bases from V and 6 bases from J; junction bases left unmatched: 4. Germline CDR1 DFQATT, CDR2 SNEGSKA (reference sequence). Here the CDR3 reads CSAPNRGEQYF. The CDR3 DNA is TGCAGTGCTCCGAACAGGGGCGAGCAGTACTTC.

The V gene is TRBV6-5, the J gene TRBJ1-1; the D gene is possibly TRBD1 (6 bases). The CDR3 consists of 15 residues. Germline CDR1 and CDR2: MNHEY and SVGAGI. V lost 2 bases and J 1 base, leaving 11 bases between the germline ends. CDR3 residues: CASSYKPTGNTEAFF. CDR3 bases: TGTGCCAGCAGTTACAAACCGACAGGGAACACTGAAGCTTTCTTT.

This chain joins TRBV7-9 and TRBJ1-2, with TRBD1 matching 8 bases. Germline V lookup: CDR1 SEHNR, CDR2 FQNEAQ (reference sequence). This CDR3 is built from 18 residues. J was trimmed by 5 bases and V by 5 bases; bases with no gene match: 19. CDR3 in amino acids: CASSPLVGQDYVGYGYTF. The DNA of the CDR3 is TGTGCCAGCAGCCCCCTAGTGGGACAGGATTATGTGGGATATGGCTACACCTTC.

This chain links TRBV9 with TRBJ2-3, with 8 bases that match TRBD1. This CDR3 is built from 15 residues. The junction had 9 bases not matched to a gene; V was cut back by 4 bases and J by 5 bases. Germline V gives CDR1 SGDLS, CDR2 YYNGEE. The CDR3 region has the DNA TGTGCCAGCAGCTTAGGACAGGGTTTGGGAGATACGCAGTATTTT. It is translated as CASSLGQGLGDTQYF.

The rearrangement joins TRBV6-5 to TRBJ1-1; 9 bases agree with TRBD1. CDR1 is MNHEY and CDR2 is SVGAGI in the germline V gene. This CDR3 comprises 12 residues. The V gene end was trimmed by 6 bases and the J gene end by 8 bases; junction bases not matched to a gene: 4. The CDR3 protein is CASSWGTGEAFF. The DNA of the CDR3 is TGTGCCAGCAGCTGGGGGACAGGGGAAGCTTTCTTT.

The chain uses TRBV5-6 and TRBJ1-1; no firm D call. The CDR3 runs to 14 residues. Germline CDR1 reads SGHDT; CDR2 reads YYEEEE. The V end lost 4 bases, the J end lost 5 bases, and 15 bases lay between the germline ends. CDR3 residues: CASSLGGGRTEAFF. CDR3 sequence (DNA): TGTGCCAGCAGCCTGGGCGGCGGGCGGACTGAAGCTTTCTTT. Together with reference TRBV5-6 and TRBJ1-1, the CDR3 gives the full variable domain: DAGVTQSPTHLIKTRGQQVTLRCSPKSGHDTVSWYQQALGQGPQFIFQYYEEEERQRGNFPDRFSGHQFPNYSSELNVNALLLGDSALYLCASSLGGGRTEAFFGQGTRLTVV.

V and J are TRBV6-6 and TRBJ1-2; the match to TRBD1 covers 9 bases. The CDR3 has 13 residues. CDR1 is MNHNY, CDR2 SVGAGI, per germline (reference sequence). The V gene end was trimmed by 7 bases and the J gene end by 2 bases; junction bases not matched to a gene: 2. The DNA for the CDR3 is TGTGCCAGCACCGGGACAGGGAACTATGGCTACACCTTC. This encodes CASTGTGNYGYTF.

The V and J genes are TRBV30 and TRBJ2-3; the D gene is possibly TRBD2 (6 bases). In germline, CDR1 is GTSNPN, CDR2 SVGIG (reference sequence). Trimming removed 4 bases from V and 4 bases from J, with 15 bases in between. CDR3 length: 14 residues. The CDR3 sequence: CAWKRSGGADTQYF. The CDR3 bases are TGTGCCTGGAAGAGGTCGGGCGGGGCAGATACGCAGTATTTT.

V and J are TRBV5-1 and TRBJ1-2, with D maybe TRBD1 (6 bases). The germline V and J ends were trimmed by 4 bases and 6 bases, with 13 bases remaining between them. CDR1 and CDR2 from the germline V gene are SGHRS and YFSETQ. The CDR3 extends over 13 amino acids. The CDR3 bases are TGCGCCAGCAGCCCCCCGGGGGCGGATGGCTACACCTTC. Protein product: CASSPPGADGYTF. The full variable domain, with the rest looked up from reference TRBV5-1 and TRBJ1-2, is KAGVTQTPRYLIKTRGQQVTLSCSPISGHRSVSWYQQTPGQGLQFLFEYFSETQRNKGNFPGRFSGRQFSNSRSEMNVSTLELGDSALYLCASSPPGADGYTFGSGTRLTVV.

The chain has TRBV13 and TRBJ2-2; 8 bases fit TRBD1. Looked up from germline, CDR1 is PRHDT and CDR2 is FYEKMQ (reference sequence). The CDR3 spans 15 residues. The trim removed 3 bases at V and 6 bases at J, leaving 6 bases unmatched. CDR3 nucleotides: TGTGCCAGCAGCTTGATGGGACAGGCATCCGGGGAGCTGTTTTTT. It is translated as CASSLMGQASGELFF.

The chain carries TRBV18 and TRBJ1-5; D uncertain. The CDR3 runs to 17 residues. Trimming stripped 1 base from V and 2 bases from J, with 15 bases between. Germline V lookup: CDR1 KGHSH, CDR2 LQKENI. The CDR3 sequence: CASSPLRSIGGNQPQHF. DNA of the CDR3: TGTGCCAGCTCACCACTTCGGAGTATTGGGGGCAATCAGCCCCAGCATTTT.

The rearrangement links TRBV6-1 to TRBJ2-7, with D uncertain. Trimming took 7 bases from V and 2 from J, leaving 18 bases between them. CDR3 size: 15 residues. Germline CDR1 is MNHNS and CDR2 is SASEGT. CDR3 protein: CASNLGRRRPYEQYF. The CDR3, as DNA: TGTGCCAGCAACCTAGGACGGAGAAGGCCCTACGAGCAGTACTTC.

V gene TRBV6-1 combines with J gene TRBJ2-7, with 9 bases fitting TRBD1. Germline CDR1 reads MNHNS; CDR2 reads SASEGT. CDR3 length: 15 amino acids. V shed 1 base, J shed 4 bases, and the junction held 5 bases outside the gene matches. CDR3 protein: CASSEDRGRDYEQYF. CDR3 DNA sequence: TGTGCCAGCAGTGAAGACAGGGGGCGGGATTACGAGCAGTACTTC.

This clone was detected many times. This sequence joins TRBV5-1 and TRBJ2-7, with 11 positions matching TRBD1. There are 15 residues in the CDR3. J was trimmed by 3 bases and V by 4 bases; bases with no gene match: 6. CDR1 is SGHRS and CDR2 is YFSETQ in the germline V gene. The CDR3 region has the DNA TGCGCCAGCAGCCCGGACAGGGGGCAAATCTACGAGCAGTACTTC. Translation gives CASSPDRGQIYEQYF.